Below are 26 T cell receptor beta chains sequenced from a single sample in a study of beta chain features in type 1 diabetes. Overall study results and limits: TCRB CDR3 length was moderately but significantly reduced in all four CD4+ subsets of Type 1 diabetes patients.

The antigens of these receptors remain unknown. All of the isolated RNA was reverse transcribed, so expressed TCRB transcripts were sequenced. Sequenced by immunoSEQ multiplex PCR; TCRdb stores in-frame clones only, minus some. Counted here are a few hundred thousand clones, about a tenth occurring once; the ten biggest clones make up around 0.015%. The sequencing input was naive CD4+ T cells from blood. The receptors derive from a man in his thirties or forties with type 1 diabetes.

J is TRBJ2-3 and V is TRBV5-1, with 9 bases matching TRBD2. V shed 0 bases, J shed 2 bases, and the junction held 7 bases outside the gene matches. The CDR3 covers 17 residues. Germline CDR1 reads SGHRS; CDR2 reads YFSETQ. The CDR3 nucleotides read TGCGCCAGCAGCTTGGAAATCGGCGGGGGGGACACAGATACGCAGTATTTT. It translates to CASSLEIGGGDTDTQYF.

This clone occurred a few times. The rearrangement links TRBV7-2 to TRBJ2-1; D may be TRBD2 (5 bases). Germline loops: CDR1 SGHTA, CDR2 FQGNSA. There are 13 residues in the CDR3. Trimming cost V 7 bases and J 6 bases, with 13 bases left between them. The CDR3 DNA reads TGTGCCAGCATAGAGGGTGAATCCAATGAGCAGTTCTTC. As protein: CASIEGESNEQFF.

The chain uses TRBV5-1 and TRBJ2-2, with 7 positions matching TRBD1. J lost 1 base, V lost 7 bases, and 4 bases had no gene match. Germline CDR1 SGHRS, CDR2 YFSETQ. This CDR3 spans 14 amino acids. The DNA of the CDR3 is TGCGCCAGCGGGGGACAGCTGAACACCGGGGAGCTGTTTTTT. It codes for CASGGQLNTGELFF.

This clone came up a few times. CDR3 sequence (DNA): TGTGCCAGCAGTCCCCAGACTGAGTATGGCTACACCTTC. It translates to CASSPQTEYGYTF. The chain links TRBV2 to TRBJ1-2; unclear D gene. Germline CDR1 is SNHLY and CDR2 is FYNNEI. CDR3 length: 13 residues. The V end was cut by 5 bases, the J end by 5 bases, with 12 bases between.

The V gene is TRBV7-9, the J gene TRBJ2-3; tentatively, D is TRBD2 (7 bases). The V end lost 5 bases, the J end lost 3 bases, and 12 bases lay between the germline ends. The length of the CDR3 is 14 residues. Germline CDR1 and CDR2: SEHNR and FQNEAQ (reference sequence). CDR3 nucleotide sequence: TGTGCCAGCAGCACCAGCGGGACAACAGATACGCAGTATTTT. Its protein is CASSTSGTTDTQYF.

The table lists this clone with a few counts. V usage is TRBV30 and J usage is TRBJ2-3; TRBD1 aligns across 8 bases. V lost 7 bases, J lost 4 bases, and 10 bases stayed unmatched. The CDR3 runs to 14 residues. Germline loops: CDR1 GTSNPN, CDR2 SVGIG (reference sequence). The CDR3 coding sequence is TGTGCCTACCACCCTCAGGGGGCGGCAGATACGCAGTATTTT. Amino acids: CAYHPQGAADTQYF.

V and J are TRBV6-5 and TRBJ1-1, with D possibly matching TRBD1 (6 bases). CDR1 is MNHEY and CDR2 is SVGAGI in the germline V gene. Trimming took 2 bases from V and 4 from J, leaving 14 bases between them. This CDR3 comprises 15 residues. The CDR3 reads CASSYRLTGGTEAFF. The CDR3 bases are TGTGCCAGCAGTTACCGACTGACAGGCGGCACTGAAGCTTTCTTT.

The chain couples TRBV7-9 to TRBJ2-2; the match to TRBD1 covers 7 bases. Trimming took 6 bases from V and 1 from J; bases not matched to a gene: 5. The CDR3 is 15 amino acids. Germline V gene sequence: CDR1 SEHNR, CDR2 FQNEAQ (reference sequence). The CDR3 nucleotides read TGTGCCAGCAGGCGGACAGGACGGAACACCGGGGAGCTGTTTTTT. This gives the protein CASRRTGRNTGELFF.

The chain has TRBV15 and TRBJ1-1, with a possible D match to TRBD1 (5 bases). Germline V gene data show CDR1 as LNHNV and CDR2 as YYDKDF (reference sequence). V was pared by 5 bases and J by 4 bases, with 17 bases between. This CDR3 comprises 15 residues. This CDR3 reads CATSLMAGARTEAFF. CDR3 nucleotide sequence: TGTGCCACCAGCTTAATGGCTGGGGCTCGCACTGAAGCTTTCTTT.

This chain connects TRBV2 to TRBJ2-3, with D possibly matching TRBD1 (6 bases). Germline V CDR1 and CDR2: SNHLY, FYNNEI. CDR3 size: 14 residues. The V end was cut by 5 bases, the J end by 2 bases, with 11 bases between. The CDR3, as DNA: TGTGCCAGCAGTCTCCGGGACAACACAGATACGCAGTATTTT. Protein: CASSLRDNTDTQYF. Full variable domain (outside the CDR3, taken from reference TRBV2 and TRBJ2-3): EPEVTQTPSHQVTQMGQEVILRCVPISNHLYFYWYRQILGQKVEFLVSFYNNEISEKSEIFDDQFSVERPDGSNFTLKIRSTKLEDSAMYFCASSLRDNTDTQYFGPGTRLTVL.

A few counts support this clone. The V and J genes are TRBV5-1 and TRBJ2-3; 10 bases align to TRBD1. Germline CDR1 and CDR2: SGHRS and YFSETQ. After removal of 6 bases from V and 5 bases from J, the junction contained 9 bases not matched to a gene. CDR3 size: 15 residues. CDR3 DNA: TGCGCCAGCACTCCGACAGGGGGCTTGGGAGATACGCAGTATTTT. Translation: CASTPTGGLGDTQYF.

The gene calls are TRBV7-2 and TRBJ1-2; TRBD1 agrees at 11 bases. Trimming cost V 1 base and J 6 bases; bases outside gene matches: 7. The V gene's germline CDR1 is SGHTA and CDR2 FQGNSA. This CDR3 is built from 16 residues. CDR3 bases: TGTGCCAGCAGCTTAGGACGATTGGACAGGGGGCATGGCTACACCTTC. Translating it yields CASSLGRLDRGHGYTF.

This clone was counted only a few times. The CDR3 nucleotides read TGCGCCAGCAGCTTGGACAGGGTTGAGCAGTTCTTC. It encodes CASSLDRVEQFF. The chain carries TRBV5-1 and TRBJ2-1, with a tentative D call TRBD1 (6 bases). V lost 0 bases to trimming and J lost 9 bases, with 7 bases between them. Germline assignment: CDR1 SGHRS and CDR2 YFSETQ. The CDR3 covers 12 residues.

This sequence joins TRBV7-2 and TRBJ1-6, with D perhaps matching TRBD1 (6 bases). Per the germline V gene, CDR1 is SGHTA and CDR2 is FQGNSA. This CDR3 region has 15 residues. Trimming cost V 1 base and J 10 bases, with 14 bases left between them. CDR3 nucleotide sequence: TGTGCCAGCAGCTTAGGAACAGGGCGTGGGTCACCCCTCCACTTT. Its protein is CASSLGTGRGSPLHF.

This clone was observed a handful of times. The rearrangement uses TRBV29-1 and TRBJ1-2, with 7 positions matching TRBD1. The CDR3 extends over 12 amino acids. Germline V gives CDR1 SQVTM, CDR2 ANQGSEA. The V segment lost 6 bases and the J segment 8 bases; nucleotides outside the gene matches: 9. The CDR3 sequence is CSVGQASRGYTF. The CDR3 nucleotides are TGCAGCGTAGGACAGGCTTCGAGGGGCTACACCTTC.

This clone has more than one count but fewer than ten. The CDR3 protein is CASSLTGVIHHEQYF. The CDR3 coding sequence is TGTGCCAGCAGTTTGACAGGGGTTATCCACCACGAGCAGTACTTC. The chain is built from TRBV6-5 and TRBJ2-7; 8 nucleotides agree with TRBD1. J was trimmed by 5 bases and V by 4 bases; bases with no gene match: 10. This CDR3 is 15 amino acids long. The germline V gene encodes CDR1 MNHEY and CDR2 SVGAGI.

With regard to this clone: The junction and the germline gene differ at one end; a read error may be behind it. CDR3 sequence: CASSGGTSKDTQYF. CDR3 in DNA: TGCGCCAGCAGCGGGGGGACTAGCAAAGATACGCAGTATTTT. The rearrangement links TRBV5-1 to TRBJ2-3; TRBD2 aligns across 9 bases. The CDR3 covers 14 residues. CDR1 and CDR2 (germline): SGHRS, YFSETQ.

Only a few counts were recorded for this clone. The V call is TRBV2, the J call TRBJ1-1, with D perhaps TRBD1 (5 bases). Per the germline V gene, CDR1 is SNHLY and CDR2 is FYNNEI. CDR3 size: 13 residues. The V end was cut by 6 bases, the J end by 6 bases, with 14 bases between. The CDR3 sequence: CASRIDSVSEAFF. For the CDR3, the DNA is TGTGCCAGCAGGATCGACAGTGTTTCTGAAGCTTTCTTT.

The V and J genes are TRBV5-1 and TRBJ1-2; D not resolved. Trimming shortened V by 3 bases and J by 2 bases, and 11 bases separated the two germline ends. Germline V gene sequence: CDR1 SGHRS, CDR2 YFSETQ. The CDR3 spans 14 residues. CDR3 region: CASSSTDTNYGYTF. CDR3 sequence (DNA): TGCGCCAGCAGCTCCACCGACACAAACTATGGCTACACCTTC.

The chain has TRBV5-4 and TRBJ2-5; D not certain. Germline CDR1 and CDR2: SGHNT and YYREEE (reference sequence). V shed 2 bases and J shed 5 bases, with 16 bases lying between them. There are 15 residues in the CDR3. In DNA form, the CDR3 reads TGTGCCAGCAGCTTTCAGGTCACAAAACGGGAGACCCAGTACTTC. Its translation is CASSFQVTKRETQYF.

V usage is TRBV10-3 and J usage is TRBJ2-4; possibly TRBD1 for D (6 bases). This CDR3 spans 19 amino acids. Trimming left V 2 bases short and J 1 base short, with 21 bases between. CDR1 and CDR2 from the germline V gene are ENHRY and SYGVKD. CDR3 protein: CAISESVNRVKEAKNIQYF. DNA for the CDR3: TGTGCCATCAGTGAGAGCGTGAACAGGGTTAAGGAGGCCAAAAACATTCAGTACTTC.

This clone was recorded once. V is TRBV5-1 and J is TRBJ1-1, with 9 bases aligning to TRBD1. Germline V CDR1 and CDR2: SGHRS, YFSETQ. J was trimmed by 3 bases and V by 4 bases; bases with no gene match: 7. The CDR3 spans 15 residues. CDR3 sequence reads: CASSPGTGFDTEAFF. The CDR3 bases are TGCGCCAGCAGCCCCGGGACAGGGTTTGACACTGAAGCTTTCTTT.

The rearrangement links TRBV7-3 to TRBJ2-3; D is perhaps TRBD2 (6 bases). Germline-derived CDR1 and CDR2 are SGHTA and FQGTGA. V was shortened by 4 bases and J by 8 bases, with 16 bases between the two germline ends. This CDR3 region has 14 residues. In DNA form, the CDR3 reads TGTGCCAGCAGCTCAACAGGACTAATCGCTACGCAGTATTTT. Encoded protein: CASSSTGLIATQYF.

The chain links TRBV5-1 to TRBJ1-2; 7 nucleotides agree with TRBD1. There are 12 residues in the CDR3. CDR1 and CDR2 from the germline V gene are SGHRS and YFSETQ. Unmatched junction bases numbered 3, after V lost 5 bases and J lost 5 bases. CDR3 nucleotide sequence: TGCGCCAGCAGTCAGGGGGGATATGGCTACACCTTC. Amino acids: CASSQGGYGYTF.

This chain uses TRBV5-1 with TRBJ2-2; D ambiguous. Per germline, CDR1 SGHRS and CDR2 YFSETQ. The CDR3 is made up of 13 amino acids. V gave up 2 bases and J gave up 2 bases, with 4 bases separating them. In nucleotides, the CDR3 is TGCGCCAGCAGCTTCGGTAACACCGGGGAGCTGTTTTTT. This codes for CASSFGNTGELFF.

The chain joins TRBV9 to TRBJ2-3, with a possible D match to TRBD2 (5 bases). V was clipped by 4 bases and J by 8 bases, with 23 bases between them. CDR1 SGDLS and CDR2 YYNGEE come from the germline V gene. The CDR3 contains 16 residues. The CDR3 bases are TGTGCCAGCAGCCCTTCACCGGACTCTTATGAGGGTACGCAGTATTTT. This gives the protein CASSPSPDSYEGTQYF. The entire variable domain, with the rest obtained from reference TRBV9 and TRBJ2-3, is as follows: DSGVTQTPKHLITATGQRVTLRCSPRSGDLSVYWYQQSLDQGLQFLIQYYNGEERAKGNILERFSAQQFPDLHSELNLSSLELGDSALYFCASSPSPDSYEGTQYFGPGTRLTVL.